Below, one T cell receptor beta chain is given with its context. What it binds is not known. This sample was included in a study of cytomegalovirus exposure and HLA in healthy donors. Overall study results and limits: A highly shared variant cluster was judged a likely technical artifact. Several of the most significant clusters were apparently associated with common viral pathogens in a later analysis.

Germline V CDR1 and CDR2: SGDLS, YYNGEE. V was cut by 3 bases and J by 1 base, with 11 bases left in between. There are 16 residues in the CDR3. Vbeta (60) and Jbeta (13) primers were used in the PCR. The data were produced by immunoSEQ multiplex PCR, yet TCRdb's version contains in-frame clones alone and is incomplete. The sample has 150,000 to 200,000 clones, roughly 80% seen once. The chain recombines TRBV9 with TRBJ2-6; D is possibly TRBD2 (5 bases). The source of this sequence is a human donor in good health. The sample taken for sequencing was PBMCs. This CDR3 reads CASSDRGSSGANVLTF. DNA for the CDR3: TGTGCCAGCAGCGATCGGGGATCATCTGGGGCCAACGTCCTGACTTTC.